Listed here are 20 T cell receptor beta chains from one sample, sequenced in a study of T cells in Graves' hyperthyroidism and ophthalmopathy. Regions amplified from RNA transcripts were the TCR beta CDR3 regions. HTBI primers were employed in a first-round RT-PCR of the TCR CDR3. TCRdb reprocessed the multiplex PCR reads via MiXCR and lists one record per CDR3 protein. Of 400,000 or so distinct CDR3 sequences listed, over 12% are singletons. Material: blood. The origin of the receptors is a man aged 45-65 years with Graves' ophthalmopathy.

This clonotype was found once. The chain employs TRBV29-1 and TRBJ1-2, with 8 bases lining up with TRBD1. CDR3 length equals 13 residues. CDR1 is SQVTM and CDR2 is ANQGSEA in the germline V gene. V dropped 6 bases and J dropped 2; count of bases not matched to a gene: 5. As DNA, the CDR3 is TGCAGCGTCCTCAGGGGGCGCAACTATGGCTACACCTTC. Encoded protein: CSVLRGRNYGYTF.

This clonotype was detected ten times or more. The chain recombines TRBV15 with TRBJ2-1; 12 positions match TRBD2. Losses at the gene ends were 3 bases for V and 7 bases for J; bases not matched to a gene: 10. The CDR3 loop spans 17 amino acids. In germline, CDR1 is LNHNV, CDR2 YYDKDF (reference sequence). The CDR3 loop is CATSSLTSGRIGNEQFF. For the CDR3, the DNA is TGTGCCACCAGCAGCCTGACTAGCGGGAGAATAGGGAATGAGCAGTTCTTC.

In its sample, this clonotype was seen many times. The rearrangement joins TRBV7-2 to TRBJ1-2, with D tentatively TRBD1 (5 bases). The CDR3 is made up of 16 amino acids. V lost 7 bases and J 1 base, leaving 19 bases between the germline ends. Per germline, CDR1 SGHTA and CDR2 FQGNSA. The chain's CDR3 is CASNTRGAGLNYGYTF. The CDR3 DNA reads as TGTGCCAGCAACACCCGTGGTGCGGGGCTTAACTATGGCTACACCTTC.

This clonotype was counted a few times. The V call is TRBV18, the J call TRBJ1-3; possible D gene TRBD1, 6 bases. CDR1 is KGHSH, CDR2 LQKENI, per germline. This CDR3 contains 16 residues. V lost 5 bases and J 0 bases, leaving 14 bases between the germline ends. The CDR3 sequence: CASSTKDSDSGNTIYF. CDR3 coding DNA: TGTGCCAGCTCAACAAAGGACAGCGACTCTGGAAACACCATATATTTT.

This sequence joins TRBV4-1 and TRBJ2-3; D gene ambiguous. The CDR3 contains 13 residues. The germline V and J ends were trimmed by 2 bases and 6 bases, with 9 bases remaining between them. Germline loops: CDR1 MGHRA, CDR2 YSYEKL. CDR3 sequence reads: CASSQTSRDTQYF. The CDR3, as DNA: TGCGCCAGCAGCCAAACGAGCAGGGATACGCAGTATTTT.

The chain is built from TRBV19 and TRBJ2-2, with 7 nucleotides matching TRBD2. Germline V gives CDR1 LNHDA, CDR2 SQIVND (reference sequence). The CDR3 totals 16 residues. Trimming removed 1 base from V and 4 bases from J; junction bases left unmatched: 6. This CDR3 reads CASSIGGTIFTGELFF. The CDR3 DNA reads TGTGCCAGTAGTATAGGAGGGACTATATTCACCGGGGAGCTGTTTTTT. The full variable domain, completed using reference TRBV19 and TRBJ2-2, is DGGITQSPKYLFRKEGQNVTLSCEQNLNHDAMYWYRQDPGQGLRLIYYSQIVNDFQKGDIAEGYSVSREKKESFPLTVTSAQKNPTAFYLCASSIGGTIFTGELFFGEGSRLTVL.

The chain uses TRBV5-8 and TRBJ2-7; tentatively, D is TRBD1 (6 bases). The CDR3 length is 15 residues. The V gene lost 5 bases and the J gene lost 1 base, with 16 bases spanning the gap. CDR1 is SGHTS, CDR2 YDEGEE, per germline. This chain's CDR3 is CASSSGTHPSYEQYF. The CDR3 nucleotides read TGTGCCAGCAGTTCCGGGACACACCCTTCCTACGAGCAGTACTTC.

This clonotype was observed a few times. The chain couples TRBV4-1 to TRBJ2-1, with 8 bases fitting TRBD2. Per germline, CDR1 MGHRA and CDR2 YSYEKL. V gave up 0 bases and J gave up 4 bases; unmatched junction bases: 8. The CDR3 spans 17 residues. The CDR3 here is CASSQDGAGGKYNEQFF. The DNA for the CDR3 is TGCGCCAGCAGCCAAGATGGGGCGGGAGGAAAGTACAATGAGCAGTTCTTC.

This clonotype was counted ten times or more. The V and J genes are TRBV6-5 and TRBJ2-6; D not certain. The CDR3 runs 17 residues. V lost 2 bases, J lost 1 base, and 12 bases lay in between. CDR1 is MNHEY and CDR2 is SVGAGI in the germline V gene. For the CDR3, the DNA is TGTGCCAGCAGTTACAGTTCGGTTGGGTCTGGGGCCAACGTCCTGACTTTC. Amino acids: CASSYSSVGSGANVLTF.

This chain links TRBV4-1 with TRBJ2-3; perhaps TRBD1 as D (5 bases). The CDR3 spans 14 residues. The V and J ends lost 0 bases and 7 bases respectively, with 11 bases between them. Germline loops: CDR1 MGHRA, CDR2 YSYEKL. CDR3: CASSQDRAGYTQYF. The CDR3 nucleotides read TGCGCCAGCAGCCAAGATCGGGCAGGGTATACGCAGTATTTT.

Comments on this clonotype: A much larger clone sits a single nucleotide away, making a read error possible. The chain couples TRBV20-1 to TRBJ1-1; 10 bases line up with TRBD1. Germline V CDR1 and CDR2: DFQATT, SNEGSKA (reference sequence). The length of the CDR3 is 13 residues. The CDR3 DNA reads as TGCAGTGCCCCGGGACAGGGGAACACTGAAGCTTCCTTT. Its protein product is CSAPGQGNTEASF.

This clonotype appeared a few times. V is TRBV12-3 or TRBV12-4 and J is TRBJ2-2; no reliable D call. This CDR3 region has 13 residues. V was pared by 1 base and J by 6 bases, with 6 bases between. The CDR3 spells CASSLGEPGELFF. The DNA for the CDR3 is TGTGCCAGCAGTTTAGGGGAACCCGGGGAGCTGTTTTTT.

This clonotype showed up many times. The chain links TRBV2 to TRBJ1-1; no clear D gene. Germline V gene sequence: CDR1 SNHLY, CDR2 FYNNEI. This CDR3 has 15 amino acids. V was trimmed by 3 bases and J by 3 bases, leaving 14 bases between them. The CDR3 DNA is TGTGCCAGCAGTGATATAGGGCAGGCAGACACTGAAGCTTTCTTT. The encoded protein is CASSDIGQADTEAFF.

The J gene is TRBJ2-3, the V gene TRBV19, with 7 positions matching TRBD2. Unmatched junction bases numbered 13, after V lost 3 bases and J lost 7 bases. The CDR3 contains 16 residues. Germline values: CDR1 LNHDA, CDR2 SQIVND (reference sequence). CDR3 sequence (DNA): TGTGCCAGTAGTATGGAACTAGCGCGAACTATACATACGCAGTATTTT. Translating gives CASSMELARTIHTQYF.

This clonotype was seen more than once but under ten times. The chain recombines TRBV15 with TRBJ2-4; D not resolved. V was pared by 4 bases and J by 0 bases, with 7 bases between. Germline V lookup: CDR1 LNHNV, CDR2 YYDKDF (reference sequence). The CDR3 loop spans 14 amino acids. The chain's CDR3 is CATSKDLAKNIQYF. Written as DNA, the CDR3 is TGTGCCACCAGCAAAGATCTAGCCAAAAACATTCAGTACTTC.

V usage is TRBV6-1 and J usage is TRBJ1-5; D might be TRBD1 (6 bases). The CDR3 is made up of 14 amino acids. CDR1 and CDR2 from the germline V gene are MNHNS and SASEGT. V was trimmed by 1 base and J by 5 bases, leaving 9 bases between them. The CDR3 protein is CASSEGAGDQPQHF. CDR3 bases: TGTGCCAGCAGTGAAGGCGCAGGGGATCAGCCCCAGCATTTT.

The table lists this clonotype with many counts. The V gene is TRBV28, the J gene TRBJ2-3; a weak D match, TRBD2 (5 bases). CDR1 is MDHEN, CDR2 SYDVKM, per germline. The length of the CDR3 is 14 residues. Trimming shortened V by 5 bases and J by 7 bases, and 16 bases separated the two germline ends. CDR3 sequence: CASSRRGSPHTQYF. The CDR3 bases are TGTGCCAGCAGTAGAAGAGGGTCCCCCCATACGCAGTATTTT.

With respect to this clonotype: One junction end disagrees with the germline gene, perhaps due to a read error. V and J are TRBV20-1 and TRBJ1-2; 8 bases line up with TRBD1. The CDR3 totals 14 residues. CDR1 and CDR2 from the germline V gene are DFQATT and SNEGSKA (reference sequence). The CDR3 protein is CSAGTGGRNYGHTF. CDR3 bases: TGCAGTGCGGGTACAGGGGGGCGAAACTATGGCCACACCTTC.

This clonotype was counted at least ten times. The CDR3 loop reads CAISESDPSGMLYNEQFF. For the CDR3, the DNA is TGTGCCATCAGTGAGTCGGACCCCTCCGGGATGCTTTACAATGAGCAGTTCTTC. J is TRBJ2-1 and V is TRBV10-3; a possible D gene is TRBD2 (5 bases). The V gene's germline CDR1 is ENHRY and CDR2 SYGVKD. The CDR3 contains 18 residues. Trimming shortened V by 0 bases and J by 4 bases, and 19 bases separated the two germline ends.

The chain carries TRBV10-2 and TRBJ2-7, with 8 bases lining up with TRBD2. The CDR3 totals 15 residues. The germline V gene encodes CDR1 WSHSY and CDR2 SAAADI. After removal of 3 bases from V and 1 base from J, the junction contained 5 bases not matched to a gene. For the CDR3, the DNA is TGCGCCAGCAGTGACCGACTAGCGCCTTCCTACGAGCAGTACTTC. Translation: CASSDRLAPSYEQYF.